These 29 T cell receptor beta chains were all obtained from the same sample, sequenced in a study of identical twins. A single record per CDR3 protein comes from TCRdb applying MiXCR to the 5' RACE reads. The data contain fewer than 350,000 distinct CDR3 sequences, more than 6.5% of them singletons. These same data were also listed under a study on yellow fever vaccine responses in identical twins.

Sequenced material: memory (CD45RO+) T cells sorted from blood. These receptor sequences come from a woman between 18 and 29 years old in good health.

This rearrangement joins TRBV7-9 to TRBJ2-3; 8 bases match TRBD2. V shed 2 bases, J shed 3 bases, and the junction held 10 bases outside the gene matches. Germline CDR1 is SEHNR and CDR2 is FQNEAQ (reference sequence). The CDR3 is 17 residues long. The CDR3 sequence is CASSLSITSGQTDTQYF. The CDR3 bases are TGTGCCAGCAGCTTATCTATAACTAGCGGACAAACAGATACGCAGTATTTT.

This clonotype was counted only a few times. The gene calls are TRBV10-3 and TRBJ2-3, with 7 bases aligning to TRBD2. J was trimmed by 0 bases and V by 8 bases; bases with no gene match: 8. The CDR3 sequence is 15 residues long. Germline V gives CDR1 ENHRY, CDR2 SYGVKD. As DNA, the CDR3 is TGTGCCATCGATGGGGGGGGGTCTAGCACAGATACGCAGTATTTT. This codes for CAIDGGGSSTDTQYF.

Ten or more counts support this clonotype. The gene calls are TRBV4-2 and TRBJ2-6; D gene ambiguous. Germline V gives CDR1 LGHNA, CDR2 YNFKEQ. V lost 0 bases to trimming and J lost 1 base, with 10 bases between them. The CDR3 contains 17 residues. CDR3 sequence: CASSQEHIGSGANVLTF. The CDR3 DNA follows: TGTGCCAGCAGCCAAGAACACATTGGATCTGGGGCCAACGTCCTGACTTTC.

This clonotype has more than one count but fewer than ten. The chain has TRBV18 and TRBJ2-7; D might be TRBD2 (7 bases). This CDR3 has 15 residues. V was cut by 0 bases and J by 1 base, with 10 bases left in between. Germline loops: CDR1 KGHSH, CDR2 LQKENI. This CDR3 is CASSPPGGASYEQYF. The CDR3 DNA reads as TGTGCCAGCTCACCACCGGGGGGGGCGTCCTACGAGCAGTACTTC. The full variable domain, rest sourced from reference TRBV18 and TRBJ2-7, is NAGVMQNPRHLVRRRGQEARLRCSPMKGHSHVYWYRQLPEEGLKFMVYLQKENIIDESGMPKERFSAEFPKEGPSILRIQQVVRGDSAAYFCASSPPGGASYEQYFGPGTRLTVT.

This clonotype appeared a few times. V is TRBV12-5 and J is TRBJ1-5; D is possibly TRBD1 (6 bases). V shed 6 bases and J shed 3 bases, with 9 bases lying between them. The CDR3 contains 13 residues. Germline values: CDR1 LGHNT, CDR2 FRNRAP. CDR3 nucleotide sequence: TGTGCTAGTGGCTGGGACACCAATCAGCCCCAGCATTTT. Protein sequence: CASGWDTNQPQHF. Based on the CDR3 plus reference TRBV12-5 and TRBJ1-5, the full variable domain is DARVTQTPRHKVTEMGQEVTMRCQPILGHNTVFWYRQTMMQGLELLAYFRNRAPLDDSGMPKDRFSAEMPDATLATLKIQPSEPRDSAVYFCASGWDTNQPQHFGDGTRLSIL.

There are many counts of this clonotype. The chain joins TRBV24-1 to TRBJ1-1; D is unclear. Germline V gives CDR1 KGHDR, CDR2 SFDVKD. The CDR3 loop spans 12 amino acids. V was trimmed by 4 bases and J by 10 bases, leaving 12 bases between them. The CDR3 region has the DNA TGTGCCACCAGTGAAGGACCATCGGGAGCTTTCTTT. Its translation is CATSEGPSGAFF.

This clonotype was observed a few times. V gene TRBV20-1 combines with J gene TRBJ2-1; 7 bases map to TRBD2. With 0 bases clipped from V and 3 bases from J, the junction kept 5 bases outside the gene matches. Germline V gene lookup returns CDR1 DFQATT and CDR2 SNEGSKA (reference sequence). The CDR3 contains 15 residues. This chain's CDR3 is CSARDVASGYNEQFF. CDR3 nucleotides: TGCAGTGCTAGAGATGTGGCTAGCGGCTACAATGAGCAGTTCTTC.

V gene TRBV5-8 combines with J gene TRBJ2-4, with a possible D match to TRBD2 (6 bases). V lost 1 base, J lost 7 bases, and 18 bases lay in between. This CDR3 spans 16 amino acids. Looked up from germline, CDR1 is SGHTS and CDR2 is YDEGEE. The CDR3 spells CASSLYSGGARNIQYF. CDR3 sequence (DNA): TGTGCCAGCAGCTTGTACTCAGGAGGGGCCAGGAACATTCAGTACTTC. The full variable domain, with the rest looked up from reference TRBV5-8 and TRBJ2-4, is EAGVTQSPTHLIKTRGQQATLRCSPISGHTSVYWYQQALGLGLQFLLWYDEGEERNRGNFPPRFSGRQFPNYSSELNVNALELEDSALYLCASSLYSGGARNIQYFGAGTRLSVL.

The chain has TRBV12-3 or TRBV12-4 and TRBJ2-2, with D uncertain. The CDR3 spans 12 residues. With 7 bases removed from V and 8 bases from J, the gap between germline ends came to 11 bases. The CDR3 sequence: CASTPRRGELFF. CDR3 coding DNA: TGTGCCAGCACCCCCCGTCGGGGGGAGCTGTTTTTT.

V usage is TRBV5-4 and J usage is TRBJ1-1; no clear D gene. The V and J ends lost 2 bases and 2 bases respectively, with 13 bases between them. The germline V gene has CDR1 SGHNT and CDR2 YYREEE (reference sequence). The CDR3 runs 15 residues. CDR3 nucleotides: TGTGCCAGCAGCTTCGGGCAGGCGAAAAACACTGAAGCTTTCTTT. This codes for CASSFGQAKNTEAFF.

This clonotype was detected ten times or more. The chain is built from TRBV3-1 and TRBJ1-4, with D maybe TRBD1 (6 bases). The germline V gene encodes CDR1 LGHDT and CDR2 YNNKEL (reference sequence). With 0 bases removed from V and 10 bases from J, the gap between germline ends came to 18 bases. CDR3 length: 16 residues. Here the CDR3 reads CASSQDGQGHEGKLFF. For the CDR3, the DNA is TGTGCCAGCAGCCAAGATGGGCAGGGACATGAGGGAAAACTGTTTTTT. Supplemented by reference TRBV3-1 and TRBJ1-4, the full variable domain reads DTAVSQTPKYLVTQMGNDKSIKCEQNLGHDTMYWYKQDSKKFLKIMFSYNNKELIINETVPNRFSPKSPDKAHLNLHINSLELGDSAVYFCASSQDGQGHEGKLFFGSGTQLSVL.

This clonotype was picked up a small number of times. The chain has TRBV12-3 or TRBV12-4 and TRBJ1-2; TRBD1 matches 7 bases. Trimming removed 5 bases from V and 4 bases from J; junction bases left unmatched: 4. This CDR3 has 13 amino acids. Here the CDR3 DNA reads TGTGCCAGCAGTACCGGGACAGTCTATGGCTACACCTTC. Residues: CASSTGTVYGYTF.

CDR3 DNA sequence: TGTGCCAGCAGCTTGGGACAGGGGATAGGAGAAAAACTGTTTTTT. Its translation is CASSLGQGIGEKLFF. The rearrangement links TRBV11-2 to TRBJ1-4; 10 bases agree with TRBD1. The ends lost 3 bases at V and 8 bases at J; junction bases unmatched: 6. The CDR3 is 15 residues long. Germline CDR1 SGHAT, CDR2 FQNNGV.

This clonotype was counted at least ten times. The CDR3 region has the DNA TGCGCCAGCAGCTCGGATTACAGGGTGGCGATGGACACTGAAGCTTTCTTT. It yields the protein CASSSDYRVAMDTEAFF. J is TRBJ1-1 and V is TRBV5-1; tentative D call: TRBD1 (6 bases). Trimming removed 3 bases from V and 3 bases from J, with 21 bases in between. Germline V gene data show CDR1 as SGHRS and CDR2 as YFSETQ. This CDR3 has 17 amino acids.

This clonotype occurred a few times. The chain employs TRBV10-1 and TRBJ2-2, with 7 bases fitting TRBD2. CDR1 is WNHNN, CDR2 SYGVQD, per germline (reference sequence). V shed 5 bases and J 0 bases; nucleotides not matched to a gene: 3. The CDR3 extends over 15 amino acids. In DNA form, the CDR3 reads TGCGCCAGCAGTTGGGGGGGAACGAACACCGGGGAGCTGTTTTTT. Protein: CASSWGGTNTGELFF.

The chain recombines TRBV20-1 with TRBJ1-5; D not certain. The germline CDR1 and CDR2 sequences are DFQATT and SNEGSKA (reference sequence). V was pared by 2 bases and J by 2 bases, with 7 bases between. This CDR3 contains 13 residues. CDR3 nucleotide sequence: TGCAGTGCTAGATTAGACGGCAATCAGCCCCAGCATTTT. Translated: CSARLDGNQPQHF.

This clonotype was counted a few times. The genes are TRBV27 and TRBJ2-5, with a possible D match to TRBD2 (6 bases). The V and J ends lost 6 bases and 0 bases respectively, with 17 bases between them. The CDR3 has 16 residues. The germline V gene encodes CDR1 MNHEY and CDR2 SMNVEV (reference sequence). The DNA for the CDR3 is TGTGCCAGCAGCCCGGGACTTTTCCGGTACCAAGAGACCCAGTACTTC. Protein sequence: CASSPGLFRYQETQYF.

This clonotype was picked up a small number of times. The chain combines TRBV6-1 with TRBJ2-6; 8 bases match TRBD1. CDR3 length: 18 residues. Germline V gene lookup returns CDR1 MNHNS and CDR2 SASEGT. The V segment lost 0 bases and the J segment 2 bases; nucleotides outside the gene matches: 6. CDR3 coding DNA: TGTGCCAGCAGTGAAGCGCTGGGCAGGGGGCCTGGGGCCAACGTCCTGACTTTC. Amino acid sequence: CASSEALGRGPGANVLTF.

This clonotype has ten or more counts. The chain couples TRBV20-1 to TRBJ2-7; no firm D call. CDR1 is DFQATT and CDR2 is SNEGSKA in the germline V gene (reference sequence). The V end lost 3 bases, the J end lost 1 base, and 16 bases lay between the germline ends. There are 15 residues in the CDR3. The CDR3 coding sequence is TGCAGTGCTAGGGCTATCTCGGGCGATTCCTACGAGCAGTACTTC. This sequence encodes CSARAISGDSYEQYF.

This clonotype was counted only a few times. The chain joins TRBV5-5 to TRBJ2-3; D remains ambiguous. Germline-derived CDR1 and CDR2 are SGHKS and YYEKEE (reference sequence). The CDR3 loop spans 13 amino acids. Deletions cut 0 bases from V and 4 bases from J, with 6 bases between. CDR3 residues: CASSLDIPDTQYF. CDR3 bases: TGTGCCAGCAGCTTGGACATCCCAGATACGCAGTATTTT.

The V call is TRBV20-1, the J call TRBJ2-7; perhaps TRBD1 as D (6 bases). V lost 5 bases and J lost 7, with 15 bases in between. This CDR3 spans 12 amino acids. The V gene's germline CDR1 is DFQATT and CDR2 SNEGSKA (reference sequence). This CDR3 reads CSALYRDGEQYF. The CDR3 region has the DNA TGCAGTGCTTTATACAGGGACGGGGAGCAGTACTTC.

This clonotype was seen ten or more times. This chain links TRBV6-1 with TRBJ2-1; D might be TRBD2 (6 bases). The V gene's germline CDR1 is MNHNS and CDR2 SASEGT. Trimming took off 5 bases at V and 2 bases at J, with 16 bases between the two ends. The CDR3 runs to 16 residues. CDR3 nucleotide sequence: TGTGCCAGCAGTATGGGTTTGGGGGGACCCTACAATGAGCAGTTCTTC. It is translated as CASSMGLGGPYNEQFF.

This clonotype was counted at least ten times. J is TRBJ1-1 and V is TRBV5-1; D may be TRBD1 (5 bases). The CDR3 loop spans 16 amino acids. Trimming left V 0 bases short and J 0 bases short, with 12 bases between. Germline V gene lookup returns CDR1 SGHRS and CDR2 YFSETQ. Here the CDR3 reads CASSLGGTVMNTEAFF. In nucleotides, the CDR3 is TGCGCCAGCAGCTTGGGGGGGACGGTAATGAACACTGAAGCTTTCTTT. Full variable domain (missing parts from reference TRBV5-1 and TRBJ1-1): KAGVTQTPRYLIKTRGQQVTLSCSPISGHRSVSWYQQTPGQGLQFLFEYFSETQRNKGNFPGRFSGRQFSNSRSEMNVSTLELGDSALYLCASSLGGTVMNTEAFFGQGTRLTVV.

This clonotype was observed many times. J is TRBJ2-1 and V is TRBV21-1; the table's D call, TRBD2, has no DNA check behind it. TRBV21-1 is a known pseudogene. The CDR3 covers 17 residues. This CDR3 is CASSKALAGVDNNEQFF. DNA for the CDR3: TGTGCCAGCAGCAAAGCTCTAGCGGGAGTTGATAACAATGAGCAGTTCTTC.

This clonotype was seen ten or more times. This chain's CDR3 is CASRQVANYGYTF. The CDR3 nucleotides read TGTGCCAGCAGGCAGGTAGCTAACTATGGCTACACCTTC. The chain links TRBV12-3 or TRBV12-4 to TRBJ1-2, with D uncertain. The V end lost 6 bases, the J end lost 0 bases, and 8 bases lay between the germline ends. CDR3 length equals 13 residues.

This clonotype has only a few counts. This rearrangement joins TRBV5-1 to TRBJ2-3; D not certain. The V end lost 4 bases, the J end lost 3 bases, and 18 bases lay between the germline ends. Germline assignment: CDR1 SGHRS and CDR2 YFSETQ. CDR3 length: 16 residues. In DNA, the CDR3 is TGCGCCAGCAGCCAGACCCCGTCTCAACTAACAGATACGCAGTATTTT. Protein product: CASSQTPSQLTDTQYF.

This clonotype was seen more than once but under ten times. The V and J genes are TRBV24-1 and TRBJ2-5; a weak D match, TRBD1 (6 bases). Germline CDR1 reads KGHDR; CDR2 reads SFDVKD. CDR3 size: 17 residues. The V gene lost 4 bases and the J gene lost 2 bases, with 19 bases spanning the gap. The CDR3 loop is CATSEWDFDRSQETQYF. As DNA, the CDR3 is TGTGCCACCAGTGAGTGGGATTTTGACAGGAGTCAAGAGACCCAGTACTTC.

The chain has TRBV11-2 and TRBJ2-5; tentatively, D is TRBD1 or TRBD2 (6 bases each). V lost 3 bases to trimming and J lost 5 bases, with 13 bases between them. CDR3 length: 14 residues. Germline CDR1 is SGHAT and CDR2 is FQNNGV. The CDR3 DNA reads TGTGCCAGCAGCTTCAACGGGGGCGGGGAGACCCAGTACTTC. Encoded protein: CASSFNGGGETQYF.

This clonotype was found a few times. The rearrangement uses TRBV12-3 or TRBV12-4 and TRBJ2-5; tentative D call: TRBD2 (6 bases). The CDR3 spans 13 residues. The V gene lost 8 bases and the J gene lost 7 bases, with 17 bases spanning the gap. For the CDR3, the DNA is TGTGCCAGCGCCTATGGAGGGTCCGGGACCCAGTACTTC. Amino acid sequence: CASAYGGSGTQYF.